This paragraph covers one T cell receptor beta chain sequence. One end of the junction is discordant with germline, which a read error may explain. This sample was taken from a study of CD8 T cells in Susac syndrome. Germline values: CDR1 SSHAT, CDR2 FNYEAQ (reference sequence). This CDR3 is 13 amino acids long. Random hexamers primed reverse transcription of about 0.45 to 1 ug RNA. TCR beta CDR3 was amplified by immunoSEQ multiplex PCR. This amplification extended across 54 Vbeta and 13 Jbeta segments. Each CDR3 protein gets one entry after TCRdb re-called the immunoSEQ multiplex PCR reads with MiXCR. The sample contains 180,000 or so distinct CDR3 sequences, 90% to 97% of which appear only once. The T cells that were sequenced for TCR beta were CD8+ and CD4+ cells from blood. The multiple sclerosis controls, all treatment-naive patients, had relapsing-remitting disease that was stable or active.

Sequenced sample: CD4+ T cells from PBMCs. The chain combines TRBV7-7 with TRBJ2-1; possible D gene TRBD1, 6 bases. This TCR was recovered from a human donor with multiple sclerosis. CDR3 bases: TGTGCTAGCAGCGTAGGGACAATCAATGAGCAGTTCTTC. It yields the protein CASSVGTINEQFF.